The clone carrying this T cell receptor beta chain was detected only a few times. Antigen specificity is unknown. Mismatch with germline at one junction end may stem from a read error. The source of the sample is a study of T-cell memory formation after mild COVID-19. Whole-study results and caveats: Mostly located in CM and EM were contracting CD4+ clones, with contracting CD8+ clones located in EMRA. Several responding clones turned up in pre-infection memory, indicating that cross-reactive memory may have taken part.

TCRdb used MiXCR to reprocess the 5' RACE reads, holding one entry per CDR3 protein. The sample includes about 350,000 distinct CDR3 sequences, approximately 14% of them seen just once. The CDR3 extends over 13 amino acids. Germline assignment: CDR1 SSHAT and CDR2 FNYEAQ (reference sequence). Source material: PBMCs or a T cell subset sorted from them (not recorded which). The receptor's source is a man younger than 35 who had mild COVID-19 (a few samples of this study predate the infection). Cell type and time point are not known. This chain links TRBV7-7 with TRBJ2-2; D is ambiguous. This CDR3 is CASSLQHTGELFF. CDR3 nucleotide sequence: TGTGCTAGCAGCCTCCAGCACACCGGGGAGCTGTTTTTT. Full variable domain (outside the CDR3, taken from reference TRBV7-7 and TRBJ2-2): GAGVSQSPRYKVTKRGQDVTLRCDPISSHATLYWYQQALGQGPEFLTYFNYEAQPDKSGLPSDRFSAERPEGSISTLTIQRTEQRDSAMYRCASSLQHTGELFFGEGSRLTVL.